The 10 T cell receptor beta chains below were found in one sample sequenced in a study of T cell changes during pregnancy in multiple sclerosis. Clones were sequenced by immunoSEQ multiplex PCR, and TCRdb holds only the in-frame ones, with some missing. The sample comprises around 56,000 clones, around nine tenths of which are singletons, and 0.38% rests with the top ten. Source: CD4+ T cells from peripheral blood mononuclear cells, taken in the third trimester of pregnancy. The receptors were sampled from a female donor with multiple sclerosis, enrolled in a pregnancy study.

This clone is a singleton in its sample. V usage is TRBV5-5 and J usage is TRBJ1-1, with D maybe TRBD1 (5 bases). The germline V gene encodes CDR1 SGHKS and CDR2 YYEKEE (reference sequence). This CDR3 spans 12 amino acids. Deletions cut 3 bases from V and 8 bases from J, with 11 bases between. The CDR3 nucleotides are TGTGCCAGCAGCTACCAGGGTGGCGAAGCTTTCTTT. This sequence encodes CASSYQGGEAFF.

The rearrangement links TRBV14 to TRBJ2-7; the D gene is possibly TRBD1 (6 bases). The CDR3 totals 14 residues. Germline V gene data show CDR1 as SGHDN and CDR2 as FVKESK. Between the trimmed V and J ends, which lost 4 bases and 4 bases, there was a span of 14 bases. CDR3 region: CASSLDSTFYEQYF. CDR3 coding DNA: TGTGCCAGCAGCCTGGACAGCACCTTTTACGAGCAGTACTTC. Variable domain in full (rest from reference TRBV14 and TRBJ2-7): EAGVTQFPSHSVIEKGQTVTLRCDPISGHDNLYWYRRVMGKEIKFLLHFVKESKQDESGMPNNRFLAERTGGTYSTLKVQPAELEDSGVYFCASSLDSTFYEQYFGPGTRLTVT.

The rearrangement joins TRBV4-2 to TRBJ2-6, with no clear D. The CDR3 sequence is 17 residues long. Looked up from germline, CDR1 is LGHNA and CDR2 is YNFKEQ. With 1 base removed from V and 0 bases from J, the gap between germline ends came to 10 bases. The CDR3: CASSQVGSLSGANVLTF. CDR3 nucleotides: TGTGCCAGCAGCCAAGTCGGTTCTCTCTCTGGGGCCAACGTCCTGACTTTC.

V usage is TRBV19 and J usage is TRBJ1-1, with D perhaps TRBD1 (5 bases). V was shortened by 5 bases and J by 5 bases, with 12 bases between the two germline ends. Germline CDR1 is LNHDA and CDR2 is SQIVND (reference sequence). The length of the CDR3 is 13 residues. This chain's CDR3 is CASSGAPWTEAFF. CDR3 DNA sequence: TGTGCCAGTAGTGGGGCGCCTTGGACTGAAGCTTTCTTT.

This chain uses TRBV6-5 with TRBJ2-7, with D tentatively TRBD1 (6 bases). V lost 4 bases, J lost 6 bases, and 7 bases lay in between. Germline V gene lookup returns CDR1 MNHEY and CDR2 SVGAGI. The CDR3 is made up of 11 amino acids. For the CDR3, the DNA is TGTGCCAGCAGTTCAGGGGTCGAGCAGTACTTC. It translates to CASSSGVEQYF.

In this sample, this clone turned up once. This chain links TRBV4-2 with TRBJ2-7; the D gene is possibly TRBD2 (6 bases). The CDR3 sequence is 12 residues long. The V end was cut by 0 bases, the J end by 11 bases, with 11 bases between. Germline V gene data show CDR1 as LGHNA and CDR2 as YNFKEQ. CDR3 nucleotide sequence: TGTGCCAGCAGCCAAGAGTCAGGGAGGAAGTACTTC. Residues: CASSQESGRKYF.

The CDR3: CASSVGSAETQYF. The CDR3 DNA sequence: TGTGCCAGCAGCGTAGGTAGCGCGGAGACCCAGTACTTC. The V and J genes are TRBV9 and TRBJ2-5, with a tentative D call TRBD2 (5 bases). The CDR3 has 13 residues. Deletions cut 0 bases from V and 5 bases from J, with 8 bases between. Per the germline V gene, CDR1 is SGDLS and CDR2 is YYNGEE.

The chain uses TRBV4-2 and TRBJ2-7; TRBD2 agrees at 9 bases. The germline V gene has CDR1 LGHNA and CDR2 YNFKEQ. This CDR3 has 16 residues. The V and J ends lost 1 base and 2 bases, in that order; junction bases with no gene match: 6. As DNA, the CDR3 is TGTGCCAGCAGCCAAGGAAGCGGGAGGTCTACCTACGAGCAGTACTTC. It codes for CASSQGSGRSTYEQYF.

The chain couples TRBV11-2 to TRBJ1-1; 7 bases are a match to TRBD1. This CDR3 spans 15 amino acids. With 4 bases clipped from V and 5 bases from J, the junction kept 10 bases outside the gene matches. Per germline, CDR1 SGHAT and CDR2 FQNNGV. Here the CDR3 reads CASSSRRAGGTEAFF. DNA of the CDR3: TGTGCCAGCAGCTCTCGCCGCGCAGGGGGTACTGAAGCTTTCTTT. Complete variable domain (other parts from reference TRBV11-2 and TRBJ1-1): EAGVAQSPRYKIIEKRQSVAFWCNPISGHATLYWYQQILGQGPKLLIQFQNNGVVDDSQLPKDRFSAERLKGVDSTLKIQPAKLEDSAVYLCASSSRRAGGTEAFFGQGTRLTVV.

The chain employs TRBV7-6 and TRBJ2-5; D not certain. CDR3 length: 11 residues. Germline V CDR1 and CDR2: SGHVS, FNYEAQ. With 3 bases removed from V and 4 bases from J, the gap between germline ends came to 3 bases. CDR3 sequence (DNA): TGTGCCAGCAGCTTCCGAGAGACCCAGTACTTC. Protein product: CASSFRETQYF.